This T cell receptor beta chain emerged from a study of cytomegalovirus exposure and HLA in healthy donors. Study information: As an earlier analysis found, roughly 170 million T cells yielded some 120 million unique TCR beta sequences.

The PCR ran on 60 Vbeta and 13 Jbeta primers. TCRdb keeps only in-frame clones here, not all; method: immunoSEQ multiplex PCR. The sample lists about 95,000 clones; about four fifths were seen once. The CDR3 is 12 amino acids. Per the germline V gene, CDR1 is SGHAT and CDR2 is FQNNGV. Deletions cut 6 bases from V and 6 bases from J, with 12 bases between. This chain links TRBV11-2 with TRBJ2-7, with a weak D call TRBD1 (6 bases). The receptor was isolated from a man aged 30 to 39 in good health and CMV-seropositive. Sequenced sample: PBMCs. The CDR3 sequence is CASSRSGVEQYF. Here the CDR3 DNA reads TGTGCCAGCAGTCGATCAGGGGTCGAGCAGTACTTC.